The clone carrying this T cell receptor (beta chain) was seen more than once but under ten times. Its target is not known. Germline V lookup: CDR1 LGHDT, CDR2 YNNKEL (reference sequence). The CDR3 extends over 14 amino acids. The ends were cut back, 0 bases at V and 2 bases at J, with 8 bases in the middle. MiXCR, run by TCRdb on the RT-PCR reads, gives a single entry per CDR3 protein. The sample contains roughly 150,000 distinct CDR3 sequences, about 11% of which appear only once. The data belong to a study of response to subunit inactivated influenza vaccine. Study findings and constraints: New T cells are recruited in small numbers by each seasonal influenza vaccination, according to the authors' suggestion.

Material: non-naive T cells sorted from PBMCs, obtained 40 to 50 days after vaccination. The V call is TRBV3-1, the J call TRBJ2-7; D not certain. The TCR originated in a man in his fifties or sixties who received an inactivated influenza vaccine. The CDR3 loop reads CASSQDWIPYEQYF. The DNA for the CDR3 is TGTGCCAGCAGCCAAGATTGGATACCCTACGAGCAGTACTTC.